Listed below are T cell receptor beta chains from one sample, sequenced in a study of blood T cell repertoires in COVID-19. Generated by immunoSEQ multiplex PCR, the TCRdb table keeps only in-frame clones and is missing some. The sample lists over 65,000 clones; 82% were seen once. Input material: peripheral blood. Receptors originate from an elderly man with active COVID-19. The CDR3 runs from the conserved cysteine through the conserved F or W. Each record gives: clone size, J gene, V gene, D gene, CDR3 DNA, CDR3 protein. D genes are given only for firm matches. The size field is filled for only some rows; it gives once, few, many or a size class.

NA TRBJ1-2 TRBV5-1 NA TGCGCCAGCAGCTTGGCCTCAGACTTCTATGGCTACACCTTC CASSLASDFYGYTF
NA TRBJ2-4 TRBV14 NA TGCGCCAGTGGCCAAGAAATGGGGCTAGCCAAAAACATTCAGTACTTC CASGQEMGLAKNIQYF
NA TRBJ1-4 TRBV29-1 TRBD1 TGCAGCGTTGCCGGGACAGGGAATGAAAAACTGTTTTTT CSVAGTGNEKLFF
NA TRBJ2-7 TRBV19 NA TGTGCCAGTAACCCGGGTCGAAACTCCTACGAGCAGTACTTC CASNPGRNSYEQYF
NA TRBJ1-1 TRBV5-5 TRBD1 TGTGCCAGCAGCTCACAGGGGAGGAACACTGAAGCTTTCTTT CASSSQGRNTEAFF
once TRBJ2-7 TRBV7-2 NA TGTGCCAGCAGCCCCCTGGGGGGAGGGGGGGTTTACGAGCAGTACTTC CASSPLGGGGVYEQYF
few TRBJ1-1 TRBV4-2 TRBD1 TGTGCCAGCAGGATGACAGGGGGCCGAGAAGCTTTCTTT CASRMTGGREAFF
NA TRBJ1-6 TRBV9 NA TGTGCCAGCAGCGTAGGCCAGGGTAGTAATTCACCCCTCCACTTT CASSVGQGSNSPLHF
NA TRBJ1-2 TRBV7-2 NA TGTGCCAGCACCCGGGAAGCTAACTATGGCTACACCTTC CASTREANYGYTF
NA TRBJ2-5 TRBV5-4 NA TGTGCCAGCAGCGCAGGGTACCAAGAGACCCAGTACTTC CASSAGYQETQYF
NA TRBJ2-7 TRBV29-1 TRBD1 TGCAGCGTTGAAGGGACCGGGGACAGTTCCTACGAGCAGTACTTC CSVEGTGDSSYEQYF
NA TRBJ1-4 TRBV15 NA TGTGCCACCAGCAGAGTTAAGGAGGTTCGGGAAAAACTGTTTTTT CATSRVKEVREKLFF
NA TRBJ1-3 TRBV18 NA TGTGCCAGCCGCACAGGGAACGATGGAAACACCATATATTTT CASRTGNDGNTIYF
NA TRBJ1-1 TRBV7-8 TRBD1 TGTGCCAGCAGCTTAAGCGGGACAGGGGCTAAGGCGGCTGAAGCTTTCTTT CASSLSGTGAKAAEAFF
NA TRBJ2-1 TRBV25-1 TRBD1 TGTGCCAGACCGGGACAGGGGGATAATGAGCAGTTCTTC CARPGQGDNEQFF
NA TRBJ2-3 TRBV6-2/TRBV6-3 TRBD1 TGTGCCAGCAGTCGCCTGGGACAGGGGGTGGAAACGCAGTATTTT CASSRLGQGVETQYF
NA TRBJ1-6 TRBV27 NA TGTGCCAGCAGGGCATGGGGGGAATCGGAATCACCCCTCCACTTT CASRAWGESESPLHF
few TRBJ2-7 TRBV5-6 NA TGTGCCAGCAGCTGGGGCAGGGGCGAGCAGTACTTC CASSWGRGEQYF
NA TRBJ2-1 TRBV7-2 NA TGTGCCAGCAGCTTAGTACAGGAAAAAAGAGAGCAGTTCTTC CASSLVQEKREQFF
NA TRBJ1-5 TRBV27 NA TGTGCCAGCAGTTTTAGGGTAGGAGGTCAGCCCCAGCATTTT CASSFRVGGQPQHF
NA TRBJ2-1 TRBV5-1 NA TGCGCCAGCAGCTCTTACCGGGACAACGCCAACAATGAGCAGTTCTTC CASSSYRDNANNEQFF
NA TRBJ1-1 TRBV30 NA TGTGCCTGGAACCAGGGGACTGAAGCTTTCTTT CAWNQGTEAFF
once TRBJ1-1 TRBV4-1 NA TGCGCCAGCAGCCAAACGGACATGAACACTGAAGCTTTCTTT CASSQTDMNTEAFF
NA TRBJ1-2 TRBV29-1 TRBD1 TGCAGCGTTGTTACCGACAGGGCTAGCGGCTACACCTTC CSVVTDRASGYTF
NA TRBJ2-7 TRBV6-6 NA TGTGCCAGCGGGGCGTTTTCCGAGCAGTACTTC CASGAFSEQYF
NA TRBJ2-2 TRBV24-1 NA TGTGCCACCGCGGTGGCCGGGGAGCTGTTTTTT CATAVAGELFF
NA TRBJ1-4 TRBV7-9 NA TGTGCCAGCAGCCCCACCGGGGACATGTATGAAAAACTGTTTTTT CASSPTGDMYEKLFF
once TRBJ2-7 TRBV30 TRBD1 TGTGCCTGGACCCCCATGGGACAGGGTCAAGAGCAGTACTTC CAWTPMGQGQEQYF
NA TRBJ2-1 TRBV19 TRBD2 TGTGCCAGTAGTCTAGTTAGCGGGAGAGGCAATGAGCAGTTCTTC CASSLVSGRGNEQFF
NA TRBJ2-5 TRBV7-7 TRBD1 TGTGCCAGCAGCCCGGCGAAGGGGGCCTTGGAGACCCAGTACTTC CASSPAKGALETQYF
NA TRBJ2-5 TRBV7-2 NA TGTGCCAGCAGCCGATCAACGAGAGAGACCCAGTACTTC CASSRSTRETQYF
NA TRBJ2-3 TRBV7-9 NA TGTGCCAGCAGCCCCTACAGAGCTAGCACAGATACGCAGTATTTT CASSPYRASTDTQYF
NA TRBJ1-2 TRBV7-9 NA TGTGCCAGCAGCTCCTTGTCCTCCTACTATGGCTACACCTTC CASSSLSSYYGYTF
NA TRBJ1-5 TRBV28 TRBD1 TGTGCCAGCAGTTGGACAGGGTTTGAGCCCCAGCATTTT CASSWTGFEPQHF
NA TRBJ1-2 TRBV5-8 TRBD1 TGTGCCAGCAGCTGGGACAGGGGGTCTGGCTACACCTTC CASSWDRGSGYTF
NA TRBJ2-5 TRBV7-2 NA TGTGCCAGCAGCCCAGAGGGACTCGTGCGTGAGACCCAGTACTTC CASSPEGLVRETQYF
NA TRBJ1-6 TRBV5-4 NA TGTGCCAGCAGCTTTAGTGGTACAGCAAATTCACCCCTCCACTTT CASSFSGTANSPLHF
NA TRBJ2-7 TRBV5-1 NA TGCGCCAGCAGCTTCAATAGCGGAACCTACGAGCAGTACTTC CASSFNSGTYEQYF
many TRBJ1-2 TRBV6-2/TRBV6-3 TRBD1 TGTGCCAGCAGTTACGGAAGACAGGGCGGAAGAAACTATGGCTACACCTTC CASSYGRQGGRNYGYTF
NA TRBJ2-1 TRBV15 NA TGTGCCACCAGCAGAGATTTTGGGAGCTCCAATGAGCAGTTCTTC CATSRDFGSSNEQFF
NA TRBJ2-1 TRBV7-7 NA TGTGCTAGCAGCTTAGAGGGGGGGGCTATTAGTGAGCAGTTCTTC CASSLEGGAISEQFF
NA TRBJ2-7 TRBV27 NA TGTGCCAGCATGGGAACGGGAACACCTACCTACGAGCAGTACTTC CASMGTGTPTYEQYF
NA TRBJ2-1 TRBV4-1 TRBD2 TGCGCCAGTAGGGGGGGGACTAGCGTAATTGAGCAGTTCTTC CASRGGTSVIEQFF
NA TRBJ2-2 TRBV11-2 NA TGTGCCAGCAGCTTAGGGCTGAATGTCAGGGGAAATACCGGGGAGCTGTTTTTT CASSLGLNVRGNTGELFF
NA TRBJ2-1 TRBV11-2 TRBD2 TGTGCCAGCACCCATTATAGCGGGAGGGACAATGAGCAGTTCTTC CASTHYSGRDNEQFF
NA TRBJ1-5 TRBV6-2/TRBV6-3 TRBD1 TGTGCCAGCAGTAAGCCAGGGGGTCGAGGCAATCAGCCCCAGCATTTT CASSKPGGRGNQPQHF
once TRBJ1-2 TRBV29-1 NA TGCAGCGTTGACACAGGGAGCTATGGCTACACCTTC CSVDTGSYGYTF
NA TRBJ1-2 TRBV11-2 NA TGTGCCAGCAGCTCTATTCGGTTGGGAGAATATGGCTACACCTTC CASSSIRLGEYGYTF
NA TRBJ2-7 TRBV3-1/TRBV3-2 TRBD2 TGTGCCAGCAGCCACCCCGGGAGGACCGTTCAATGCTGTTTCTACGAGCAGTACTTC CASSHPGRTVQCCFYEQYF
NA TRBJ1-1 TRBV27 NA TGTGCCAGCAGTCCAGGGCAAGTGAACACTGAAGCTTTCTTT CASSPGQVNTEAFF
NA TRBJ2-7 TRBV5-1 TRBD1 TGCGCCAGCAGCCCCCCGACAGGGGCGGCAGACGAGCAGTACTTC CASSPPTGAADEQYF
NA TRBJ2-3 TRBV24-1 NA TGTGCCACCAGTCCCGGAGGGGAACTAGGACCAGATACGCAGTATTTT CATSPGGELGPDTQYF
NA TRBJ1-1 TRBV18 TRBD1 TGTGCCAGCTCACCACAGGGGGCGAATACTGAAGCTTTCTTT CASSPQGANTEAFF